The 29 T cell receptor beta chains below all came from one sample that was sequenced in a study of glioma-infiltrating T cells. Amplification of TCR alpha and beta CDR3 regions from RNA used iRepertoire nested multiplex PCR. TCRdb reprocessed the multiplex PCR reads via MiXCR and lists one record per CDR3 protein. The table shows approximately 400,000 distinct CDR3 sequences, with roughly 41% occurring only once. The source material was glioma tissue, nonneoplastic brain tissue, or PBMCs (not recorded which). The receptors stem from a human donor with low-grade glioma or glioblastoma, undergoing nonglioma brain surgery, or in good health (not recorded which).

This clonotype was seen many times. The chain couples TRBV6-1 to TRBJ1-6; 9 bases are a match to TRBD1. CDR1 MNHNS and CDR2 SASEGT come from the germline V gene. This CDR3 is built from 13 residues. Trimming removed 6 bases from V and 7 bases from J; junction bases left unmatched: 1. CDR3 sequence (DNA): TGTGCCAGCAGAACAGGGGGCAATTCACCCCTCCACTTT. It specifies CASRTGGNSPLHF.

This clonotype was counted between two and nine times. The chain recombines TRBV29-1 with TRBJ1-1; tentative D call: TRBD1 (6 bases). With 5 bases removed from V and 0 bases from J, the gap between germline ends came to 7 bases. Germline-derived CDR1 and CDR2 are SQVTM and ANQGSEA. The length of the CDR3 is 12 residues. As DNA, the CDR3 is TGCAGCGTTTGGGGGCTGAACACTGAAGCTTTCTTT. This gives the protein CSVWGLNTEAFF.

In its sample, this clonotype was seen many times. This chain joins TRBV19 and TRBJ1-2, with 7 bases that match TRBD1. V shed 3 bases and J 2 bases; nucleotides not matched to a gene: 0. The CDR3 has 13 residues. Germline CDR1 LNHDA, CDR2 SQIVND (reference sequence). The CDR3 DNA reads as TGTGCCAGTAGTATGACAGGGAACTATGGCTACACCTTC. Its protein product is CASSMTGNYGYTF.

The gene calls are TRBV5-4 and TRBJ2-3, with TRBD2 identical over 10 bases. V lost 4 bases and J lost 4; bases outside the gene matches: 12. This CDR3 contains 17 residues. CDR1 is SGHNT and CDR2 is YYREEE in the germline V gene (reference sequence). The CDR3 reads CASSPRGLAGVADTQYF. Here the CDR3 DNA reads TGTGCCAGCAGCCCCAGGGGGCTAGCGGGAGTAGCAGATACGCAGTATTTT.

The chain links TRBV15 to TRBJ1-2, with D hard to call. V lost 3 bases, J lost 4 bases, and 9 bases lay in between. The CDR3 contains 13 residues. The germline V gene encodes CDR1 LNHNV and CDR2 YYDKDF (reference sequence). CDR3 in DNA: TGTGCCACCAGCAGTTTCCGGAGCTATGGCTACACCTTC. Its protein is CATSSFRSYGYTF.

There are a few counts of this clonotype. This rearrangement joins TRBV5-1 to TRBJ1-1, with D unclear. The germline V and J ends were trimmed by 0 bases and 8 bases, with 11 bases remaining between them. Germline V gene sequence: CDR1 SGHRS, CDR2 YFSETQ. The CDR3 is 13 residues long. As DNA, the CDR3 is TGCGCCAGCAGCTTGGCTTACGGAAAGGAAGCTTTCTTT. This encodes CASSLAYGKEAFF.

V usage is TRBV27 and J usage is TRBJ2-2, with a weak D call TRBD1 (6 bases). V was pared by 2 bases and J by 10 bases, with 17 bases between. Germline V gene lookup returns CDR1 MNHEY and CDR2 SMNVEV (reference sequence). CDR3 size: 15 residues. Written as DNA, the CDR3 is TGTGCCAGCAGTTTAGGGACATTGAACACCAAGGAGCTGTTTTTT. Translated, it gives CASSLGTLNTKELFF.

This clonotype was counted many times. The chain is built from TRBV6-2 or TRBV6-3 and TRBJ2-7; 10 positions agree with TRBD1. The J segment lost 3 bases and the V segment lost 7 bases, leaving 12 bases of the junction unmatched. The germline CDR1 and CDR2 sequences are MNHEY and SVGEGT. The CDR3 covers 16 residues. The CDR3 DNA follows: TGTGCCAGCACGTTCGTACCGGGACAGGGGATCTACGAGCAGTACTTC. Protein: CASTFVPGQGIYEQYF.

The chain links TRBV6-5 to TRBJ1-1, with D perhaps matching TRBD1 (5 bases). Germline V gene sequence: CDR1 MNHEY, CDR2 SVGAGI. The length of the CDR3 is 13 residues. The V gene lost 7 bases and the J gene lost 1 base, with 10 bases spanning the gap. CDR3 nucleotides: TGTGCCAGCAAGGGGAGGACGAACACTGAAGCTTTCTTT. Translation: CASKGRTNTEAFF.

The genes are TRBV29-1 and TRBJ2-5; D remains ambiguous. CDR1 and CDR2 from the germline V gene are SQVTM and ANQGSEA. This CDR3 is built from 10 residues. CDR3 sequence (DNA): TGCATCGTGGTGGGAGAGACCCAGTACTTC. Translating it yields CIVVGETQYF.

The sample holds many counts of this clonotype. This sequence joins TRBV6-2 or TRBV6-3 and TRBJ2-7, with D perhaps matching TRBD2 (5 bases). The CDR3 sequence is 13 residues long. Germline-derived CDR1 and CDR2 are MNHEY and SVGEGT. Trimming cost V 2 bases and J 6 bases, with 11 bases left between them. The CDR3 here is CASSYLNGVEQYF. The CDR3 DNA sequence: TGTGCCAGCAGTTACCTAAACGGGGTCGAGCAGTACTTC.

Note on this clonotype: A much bigger clone sits one base away, suggesting this may be a read error. As the CDR3 is not closed by the conserved phenylalanine or tryptophan, this likely results from a read error. This chain's CDR3 is CASSYTDRESTDTQYL. The CDR3 nucleotides read TGTGCCAGCAGTTACACCGACAGAGAGAGCACAGATACGCAGTATCTT. The V and J genes are TRBV6-2 or TRBV6-3 and TRBJ2-3, with D perhaps TRBD1 (5 bases). The CDR3 totals 16 residues. In germline, CDR1 is MNHEY, CDR2 SVGEGT. Trimming pared 2 bases from V and 0 bases from J, leaving 12 bases between.

The gene calls are TRBV7-2 and TRBJ1-6; perhaps TRBD1 as D (6 bases). The V and J ends lost 9 bases and 3 bases respectively, with 18 bases between them. The length of the CDR3 is 16 residues. In germline, CDR1 is SGHTA, CDR2 FQGNSA. The CDR3 here is CARRFGQTVYNSPLHF. Written as DNA, the CDR3 is TGTGCCAGAAGATTCGGACAGACCGTCTATAATTCACCCCTCCACTTT.

As concerns this clonotype: This may be a read error: a much more frequent sequence differs by one nucleotide. This chain joins TRBV7-9 and TRBJ1-1, with D perhaps matching TRBD1 (5 bases). Trimming pared 6 bases from V and 10 bases from J, leaving 15 bases between. Germline CDR1 is SEHNR and CDR2 is FQNEAQ (reference sequence). The CDR3 length is 12 residues. CDR3 bases: TGTGCCAGCAGTGGGCAGGGAGGTATAGCTTTCTTT. Translated: CASSGQGGIAFF.

This clonotype has only a few counts. CDR3 sequence reads: CASSLRMGQLNEQFF. In DNA, the CDR3 is TGTGCCAGCAGCTTAAGGATGGGCCAACTCAATGAGCAGTTCTTC. The chain joins TRBV7-3 to TRBJ2-1; D remains unclear. The ends were cut back, 1 base at V and 6 bases at J, with 13 bases in the middle. Germline V gene lookup returns CDR1 SGHTA and CDR2 FQGTGA. The CDR3 contains 15 residues.

This clonotype was observed at least ten times. This rearrangement joins TRBV27 to TRBJ2-2, with D possibly TRBD1 on 6 matching bases. The CDR3 covers 14 residues. Trimming took off 3 bases at V and 1 base at J, with 6 bases between the two ends. Germline CDR1 is MNHEY and CDR2 is SMNVEV (reference sequence). The CDR3 here is CASSLGQNTGELFF. The CDR3 DNA sequence: TGTGCCAGCAGTTTGGGACAGAACACCGGGGAGCTGTTTTTT.

The chain combines TRBV9 with TRBJ1-1; D not certain. Germline loops: CDR1 SGDLS, CDR2 YYNGEE. CDR3 length equals 13 residues. V was trimmed by 2 bases and J by 5 bases, leaving 10 bases between them. CDR3 region: CASSVFRETEAFF. In nucleotides, the CDR3 is TGTGCCAGCAGCGTTTTCCGTGAAACTGAAGCTTTCTTT.

With respect to this clonotype: One base away lies a much larger clone, so this may be a sequencing read error. The chain carries TRBV25-1 and TRBJ2-7, with unresolved D. Germline assignment: CDR1 MGHDK and CDR2 SYGVNS. The CDR3 loop spans 15 amino acids. The CDR3 sequence: CSSSESAGRAYEQYF. CDR3 DNA sequence: TGTTCCAGCAGTGAATCTGCAGGAAGGGCCTACGAGCAGTACTTC.

The chain recombines TRBV27 with TRBJ2-7; tentative D call: TRBD2 (5 bases). This CDR3 contains 14 residues. Per germline, CDR1 MNHEY and CDR2 SMNVEV (reference sequence). V was cut by 3 bases and J by 7 bases, with 16 bases left in between. The CDR3 sequence: CASSFGGPRNEQYF. In DNA form, the CDR3 reads TGTGCCAGCAGTTTTGGCGGGCCGAGGAATGAGCAGTACTTC.

The CDR3 nucleotides are TGTGCCAGCAGTTGCGGACGAGGAACTGAAGCTTTCTTT. It is translated as CASSCGRGTEAFF. The chain joins TRBV6-1 to TRBJ1-1; D is unresolved. The germline V and J ends were trimmed by 5 bases and 5 bases, with 12 bases remaining between them. The germline V gene encodes CDR1 MNHNS and CDR2 SASEGT. The CDR3 is 13 amino acids.

There are many counts of this clonotype. The V and J genes are TRBV7-2 and TRBJ2-1; D is possibly TRBD1 or TRBD2 (5 bases each). This CDR3 is built from 11 residues. Per the germline V gene, CDR1 is SGHTA and CDR2 is FQGNSA. Trimming stripped 5 bases from V and 12 bases from J, with 11 bases between. The chain's CDR3 is CASSPGRWQFF. The CDR3, as DNA: TGTGCCAGCAGCCCGGGACGCTGGCAGTTCTTC.

This clonotype was recorded a few times. J is TRBJ2-5 and V is TRBV28; the D is unclear. Trimming stripped 2 bases from V and 5 bases from J, with 15 bases between. In germline, CDR1 is MDHEN, CDR2 SYDVKM. The CDR3 length is 15 residues. The CDR3 DNA is TGTGCCAGCAGTTTACTAGGTGGCAGCCTTGAGACCCAGTACTTC. It translates to CASSLLGGSLETQYF.

This clonotype has ten or more counts. J is TRBJ2-7 and V is TRBV20-1; 11 bases agree with TRBD2. Germline CDR1 reads DFQATT; CDR2 reads SNEGSKA (reference sequence). Trimming cost V 0 bases and J 2 bases; bases outside gene matches: 3. The CDR3 spans 15 residues. CDR3 DNA: TGCAGTGCTAGAGATAAACTAGCGGGAGCCTACGAGCAGTACTTC. Translated: CSARDKLAGAYEQYF.

This sequence joins TRBV29-1 and TRBJ2-5; 14 nucleotides agree with TRBD2. CDR1 and CDR2 from the germline V gene are SQVTM and ANQGSEA. V shed 3 bases and J 5 bases; nucleotides not matched to a gene: 5. The CDR3 has 15 amino acids. The CDR3 DNA reads as TGCAGCGTTGAGGGACTAGCGGGAGACTTGGAGACCCAGTACTTC. This codes for CSVEGLAGDLETQYF.

V is TRBV7-9 and J is TRBJ1-5; D possibly corresponds to TRBD1 (5 bases). CDR1 is SEHNR and CDR2 is FQNEAQ in the germline V gene (reference sequence). The ends were cut back, 7 bases at V and 5 bases at J, with 15 bases in the middle. CDR3 length: 14 residues. The CDR3 sequence: CASTTGGGDQPQHF. In DNA form, the CDR3 reads TGTGCCAGCACCACGGGGGGGGGGGATCAGCCCCAGCATTTT.

This clonotype was found a few times. This chain joins TRBV20-1 and TRBJ2-1; 8 bases line up with TRBD1. Germline loops: CDR1 DFQATT, CDR2 SNEGSKA (reference sequence). This CDR3 contains 15 residues. The ends lost 2 bases at V and 4 bases at J; junction bases unmatched: 7. This CDR3 reads CSARSVGQGYNEQFF. CDR3 nucleotides: TGCAGTGCTAGATCGGTAGGACAGGGATACAATGAGCAGTTCTTC.

This clonotype turned up a few times. This chain uses TRBV12-3 or TRBV12-4 with TRBJ2-1; no clear D. V was pared by 3 bases and J by 5 bases, with 8 bases between. There are 13 residues in the CDR3. The CDR3 nucleotides are TGTGCCAGCAGTTTTTGGTGGGACAATGAGCAGTTCTTC. As protein: CASSFWWDNEQFF.

A few counts support this clonotype. The chain joins TRBV6-2 or TRBV6-3 to TRBJ1-5; no clear D. CDR3 size: 16 residues. Germline CDR1 is MNHEY and CDR2 is SVGEGT. V was shortened by 6 bases and J by 7 bases, with 22 bases between the two germline ends. The CDR3 region is CASRDDLLREGQPQHF. In DNA, the CDR3 is TGTGCCAGCAGAGATGACCTACTCCGGGAAGGGCAGCCCCAGCATTTT.

This clonotype was seen at least ten times. The V gene is TRBV20-1, the J gene TRBJ2-3; possibly TRBD2 for D (6 bases). CDR3 size: 14 residues. Trimming shortened V by 6 bases and J by 2 bases, and 15 bases separated the two germline ends. The germline V gene has CDR1 DFQATT and CDR2 SNEGSKA (reference sequence). For the CDR3, the DNA is TGCAGTGCGCCTCGGCGGGGCTTCACAGATACGCAGTATTTT. Its translation is CSAPRRGFTDTQYF.